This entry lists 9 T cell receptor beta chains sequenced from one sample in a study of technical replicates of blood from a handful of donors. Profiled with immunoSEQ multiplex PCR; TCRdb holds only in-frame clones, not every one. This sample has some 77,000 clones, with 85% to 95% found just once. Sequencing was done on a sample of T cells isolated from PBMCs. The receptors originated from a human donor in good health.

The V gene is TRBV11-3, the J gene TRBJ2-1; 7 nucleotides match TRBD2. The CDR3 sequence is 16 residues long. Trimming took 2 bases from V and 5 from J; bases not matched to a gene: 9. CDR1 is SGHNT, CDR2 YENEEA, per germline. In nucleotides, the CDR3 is TGTGCCAGCAGCTTAATCGGCGGGAGTAGGAACAATGAGCAGTTCTTC. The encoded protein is CASSLIGGSRNNEQFF.

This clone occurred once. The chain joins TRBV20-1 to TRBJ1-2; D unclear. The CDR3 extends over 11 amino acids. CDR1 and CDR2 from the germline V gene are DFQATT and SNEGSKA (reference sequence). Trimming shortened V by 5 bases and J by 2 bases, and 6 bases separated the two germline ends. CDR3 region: CSAPRNYGYTF. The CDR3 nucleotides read TGCAGTGCTCCCCGGAACTATGGCTACACCTTC.

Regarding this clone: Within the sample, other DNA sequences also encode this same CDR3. The CDR3 reads CASSLDLNTEAFF. The CDR3 DNA reads as TGTGCCAGCAGCTTGGACTTGAACACTGAAGCTTTCTTT. The chain employs TRBV5-4 and TRBJ1-1; D uncertain. Looked up from germline, CDR1 is SGHNT and CDR2 is YYREEE (reference sequence). The CDR3 has 13 residues. The V end was cut by 0 bases, the J end by 0 bases, with 3 bases between.

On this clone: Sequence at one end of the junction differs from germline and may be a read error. Here the CDR3 reads CVSSQAPLAVPTEAFF. The CDR3 region has the DNA TGCGTCAGCAGTCAAGCACCCCTTGCAGTCCCCACTGAAGCTTTCTTT. This rearrangement joins TRBV4-1 to TRBJ1-1; D not resolved. Per germline, CDR1 MGHRA and CDR2 YSYEKL. This CDR3 has 16 residues.

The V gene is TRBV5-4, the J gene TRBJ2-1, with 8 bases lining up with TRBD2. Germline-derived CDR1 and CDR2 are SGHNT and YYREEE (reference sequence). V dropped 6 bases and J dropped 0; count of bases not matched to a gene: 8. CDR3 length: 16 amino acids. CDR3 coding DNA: TGTGCCAGCACCTCCCTGGGGACTAGCTCCTACAATGAGCAGTTCTTC. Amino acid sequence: CASTSLGTSSYNEQFF.

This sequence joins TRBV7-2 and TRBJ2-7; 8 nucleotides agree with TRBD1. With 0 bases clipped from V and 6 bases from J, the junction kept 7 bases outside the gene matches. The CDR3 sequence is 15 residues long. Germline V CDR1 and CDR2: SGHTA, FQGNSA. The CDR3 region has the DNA TGTGCCAGCAGCTTAGCTCGTGGACAGGGATCCGAGCAGTACTTC. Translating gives CASSLARGQGSEQYF.

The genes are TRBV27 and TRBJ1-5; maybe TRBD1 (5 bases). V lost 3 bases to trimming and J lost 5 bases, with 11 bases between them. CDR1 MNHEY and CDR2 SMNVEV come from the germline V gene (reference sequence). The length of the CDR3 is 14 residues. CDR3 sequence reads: CASSLGSGYQPQHF. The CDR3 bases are TGTGCCAGCAGTTTGGGGTCAGGGTATCAGCCCCAGCATTTT.

The CDR3 DNA sequence: TGTGCCAGCAGCTTAGAACGGAACAGGGGTTCGCAGCCCCAGCATTTT. Amino acids: CASSLERNRGSQPQHF. This chain connects TRBV11-3 to TRBJ1-5; the match to TRBD1 covers 7 bases. This CDR3 region has 16 residues. CDR1 and CDR2 (germline): SGHNT, YENEEA. The ends lost 0 bases at V and 7 bases at J; junction bases unmatched: 9. Based on the CDR3 plus reference TRBV11-3 and TRBJ1-5, the full variable domain is EAGVVQSPRYKIIEKKQPVAFWCNPISGHNTLYWYLQNLGQGPELLIRYENEEAVDDSQLPKDRFSAERLKGVDSTLKIQPAELGDSAVYLCASSLERNRGSQPQHFGDGTRLSIL.

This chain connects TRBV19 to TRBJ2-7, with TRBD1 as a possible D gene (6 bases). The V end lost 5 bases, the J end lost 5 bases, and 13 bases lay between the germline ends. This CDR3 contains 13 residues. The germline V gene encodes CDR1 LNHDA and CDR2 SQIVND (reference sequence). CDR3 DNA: TGTGCCAGTAGTTTCCAGGGGTCCCACGAGCAGTACTTC. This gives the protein CASSFQGSHEQYF.